This T cell receptor beta chain emerged from a study of persistence of HIV-infected CD4 T cells. Study-level points and caveats: Compared with CD3/CD28-stimulated cells, CMV- and Gag-responding cells showed lower TCRbeta richness.

Cells were stimulated with CMV-infected fibroblast lysates at about 9.4 ug/mL. Sorting selected CD4+ T cells upregulating both CD40 ligand and CD69. CD8+ T cells were removed from PBMCs prior to stimulation. CDR3 length: 13 amino acids. Per the germline V gene, CDR1 is MNHEY and CDR2 is SVGAGI. The V and J ends lost 9 bases and 3 bases respectively, with 9 bases between them. Sequencing used immunoSEQ version 4 in survey mode. Measured with immunoSEQ multiplex PCR; TCRdb has only the in-frame clones, and not every one. Of approximately 12,000 clones listed, 71% are singletons. Remarks on this clone: The antigen remains unidentified.

The specimen was CD4+ T cells sorted from PBMCs after 18-hour stimulation, collected from a patient who received antiretroviral therapy. The source is an adult man with HIV who was CMV-seropositive. The chain carries TRBV6-5 and TRBJ2-6; possible D gene TRBD1, 5 bases. The CDR3 DNA sequence: TGTGCCAGAGGGGCGGATGGGGCCAACGTCCTGACTTTC. Translation: CARGADGANVLTF.